This T cell receptor beta chain derives from a study of tumor-infiltrating lymphocytes in oesophageal squamous cell carcinoma. TCRdb reprocessed the PCR reads via MiXCR and lists one record per CDR3 protein. The sample has about 12,000 distinct CDR3 sequences; around half are singletons. Germline CDR1 is SGHVS and CDR2 is FNYEAQ. The CDR3 covers 11 residues. Trimming pared 5 bases from V and 4 bases from J, leaving 5 bases between. The chain employs TRBV7-6 and TRBJ2-5; D unresolved. The sample consisted of esophageal tumor tissue. The clonotype originates from a male donor with esophageal squamous cell carcinoma. The DNA for the CDR3 is TGTGCCAGCAGCGTTGGAGAGACCCAGTACTTC. This gives the protein CASSVGETQYF. Full variable domain (outside the CDR3, taken from reference TRBV7-6 and TRBJ2-5): GAGVSQSPRYKVTKRGQDVALRCDPISGHVSLYWYRQALGQGPEFLTYFNYEAQQDKSGLPNDRFSAERPEGSISTLTIQRTEQRDSAMYRCASSVGETQYFGPGTRLLVL.